The entry below describes one T cell receptor (beta chain). The data were produced by immunoSEQ multiplex PCR, yet TCRdb's version contains in-frame clones alone and is incomplete. The data hold tens of thousands of clones, with just over 85% observed a single time. There are 16 residues in the CDR3. The V and J ends lost 5 bases and 8 bases respectively, with 22 bases between them. Germline lookup yields CDR1 SEHNR and CDR2 FQNEAQ (reference sequence). The data belong to a study of T cell changes during pregnancy in multiple sclerosis. The source is a female donor in good health, enrolled as a control in a pregnancy study. The sequenced sample was CD8+ T cells from peripheral blood mononuclear cells, obtained in the first trimester of pregnancy. This rearrangement joins TRBV7-9 to TRBJ1-3; possibly TRBD1 for D (6 bases). The CDR3 sequence is CASSPPRQVLEDTIYF. In DNA, the CDR3 is TGTGCCAGCAGCCCACCCCGACAGGTCTTAGAAGACACCATATATTTT. Together with reference TRBV7-9 and TRBJ1-3, the CDR3 gives the full variable domain: DTGVSQNPRHKITKRGQNVTFRCDPISEHNRLYWYRQTLGQGPEFLTYFQNEAQLEKSRLLSDRFSAERPKGSFSTLEIQRTEQGDSAMYLCASSPPRQVLEDTIYFGEGSWLTVV.